This TCR beta chain was retrieved from a study of T-cell memory formation after mild COVID-19. Study conclusions and caveats: Contracting clones localized mainly to CM and EM when CD4+ and mainly to EMRA when CD8+.

Between the trimmed V and J ends, which lost 0 bases and 5 bases, there was a span of 17 bases. The CDR3 totals 16 residues. From germline, CDR1 is SGHRS and CDR2 YFSETQ. Ten or more counts support this clonotype. Its target is unknown. Each CDR3 protein gets one entry after TCRdb re-called the 5' RACE reads with MiXCR. The table has about 350,000 distinct CDR3 sequences, around 15% seen once. The sample was PBMCs or a T cell subset sorted from them (not recorded which). The receptor was isolated from a man aged 18 to 30 who had mild COVID-19 (a few samples of this study predate the infection). Cell type and time point are not known. The rearrangement joins TRBV5-1 to TRBJ1-1; tentative D call: TRBD1 (6 bases). Here the CDR3 DNA reads TGCGCCAGCAGCTTGGAGTTAGGGGGAAGCTTTACTGAAGCTTTCTTT. It encodes CASSLELGGSFTEAFF.